The T cell receptor (beta chain) under discussion was sequenced for a study of OX40 agonist ivuxolimab in advanced cancers. Germline trimming cut 1 base from V and 12 bases from J; bases unmatched to any gene: 7. CDR1 and CDR2 (germline): SNHLY, FYNNEI. This CDR3 contains 13 residues. Study results and limitations: The study observed clonal expansion of CD4+ and CD8+ blood T cells by week 6 at 0.1 to 3.0 mg/kg.

Blood draws occurred at baseline, cycle 4 day 1, and cycle 7 day 1. Comment on this clone: Antigen unknown.

Profiled with immunoSEQ multiplex PCR; TCRdb holds only in-frame clones, not every one. Counted here are over 100,000 clones, around 89% occurring once; the ten biggest clones make up around 0.55%. This sample comprised CD4+ or CD8+ T cells sorted from blood, obtained in a trial of the OX40 agonist ivuxolimab. The chain recombines TRBV2 with TRBJ1-2; 8 nucleotides align to TRBD1. This TCR came from an adult with an advanced solid tumor such as melanoma, head and neck, liver or kidney cancer. The CDR3: CASSEDPGGTNTF. CDR3 in DNA: TGTGCCAGCAGTGAAGATCCAGGGGGCACCAACACCTTC.